Listed here are 10 T cell receptor beta chains from one sample, sequenced in a study of graft-versus-host responses after intestinal transplantation. This table comes from immunoSEQ multiplex PCR, and its TCRdb copy is limited to in-frame clones, with some not included. The repertoire has 90,000 to 130,000 clones, just under 95% of them found once; the top ten carry roughly 0.5%. The antigens of these receptors remain unknown. The sample was unstimulated CD8+ T cells sorted from spleen or lymph node cells, taken before intestinal transplant. Receptors originate from a human donor who received an intestinal transplant.

The V gene is TRBV28, the J gene TRBJ2-7, with D tentatively TRBD1 or TRBD2 (5 bases each). This CDR3 contains 16 residues. CDR1 is MDHEN and CDR2 is SYDVKM in the germline V gene. The V end lost 3 bases, the J end lost 4 bases, and 19 bases lay between the germline ends. This chain's CDR3 is CASSFEATGTDYEQYF. The CDR3 bases are TGTGCCAGCAGTTTTGAGGCGACCGGGACGGATTACGAGCAGTACTTC.

The chain employs TRBV27 and TRBJ2-1; 9 nucleotides line up with TRBD2. Germline values: CDR1 MNHEY, CDR2 SMNVEV (reference sequence). The CDR3 is 16 residues long. The V gene end was trimmed by 2 bases and the J gene end by 2 bases; junction bases not matched to a gene: 4. CDR3 nucleotide sequence: TGTGCCAGCAGTTTAGGGGGACTAGCAGCCTACAATGAGCAGTTCTTC. Residues: CASSLGGLAAYNEQFF.

The DNA of the CDR3 is TGTGCCACCAGCAGCGGACGGGACAGCAATCAGCCCCAGCATTTT. Translating it yields CATSSGRDSNQPQHF. This chain connects TRBV15 to TRBJ1-5; maybe TRBD1 (5 bases). Trimming shortened V by 3 bases and J by 1 base, and 10 bases separated the two germline ends. Germline CDR1 LNHNV, CDR2 YYDKDF (reference sequence). The CDR3 extends over 15 amino acids.

This rearrangement joins TRBV27 to TRBJ2-5; 9 bases map to TRBD1. V was clipped by 5 bases and J by 1 base; unmatched bases: 5. Per the germline V gene, CDR1 is MNHEY and CDR2 is SMNVEV (reference sequence). CDR3 length: 15 amino acids. CDR3 region: CASSDRDRVQETQYF. In nucleotides, the CDR3 is TGTGCCAGCAGTGACCGGGACAGGGTCCAAGAGACCCAGTACTTC.

V is TRBV27 and J is TRBJ2-7, with D uncertain. The CDR3 spans 15 residues. Germline V lookup: CDR1 MNHEY, CDR2 SMNVEV (reference sequence). V was cut by 5 bases and J by 3 bases, with 17 bases left in between. The CDR3 region is CASSPIPPRSYEQYF. DNA for the CDR3: TGTGCCAGCAGTCCCATCCCCCCCCGTAGCTACGAGCAGTACTTC.

The CDR3 loop is CAARGGGYEQYF. The CDR3 region has the DNA TGTGCCGCCCGCGGGGGGGGATACGAGCAGTACTTC. The genes are TRBV6-1 and TRBJ2-7, with 9 positions matching TRBD2. CDR1 is MNHNS and CDR2 is SASEGT in the germline V gene. The CDR3 loop spans 12 amino acids. The trim removed 11 bases at V and 4 bases at J, leaving 6 bases unmatched.

The J gene is TRBJ1-2, the V gene TRBV15; D is unresolved. Trimming removed 0 bases from V and 6 bases from J, with 29 bases in between. Per germline, CDR1 LNHNV and CDR2 YYDKDF (reference sequence). This CDR3 is built from 20 residues. This CDR3 reads CATSRDKPTSAGGRNNGYTF. CDR3 in DNA: TGTGCCACCAGCAGAGATAAGCCAACTTCGGCTGGTGGCAGGAATAATGGCTACACCTTC.

This sequence joins TRBV19 and TRBJ2-7, with TRBD1 matching 7 bases. The germline CDR1 and CDR2 sequences are LNHDA and SQIVND (reference sequence). The CDR3 length is 13 residues. The V gene end was trimmed by 2 bases and the J gene end by 2 bases; junction bases not matched to a gene: 0. In DNA, the CDR3 is TGTGCCAGTAGTATAACAGGGGCCTACGAGCAGTACTTC. It is translated as CASSITGAYEQYF.

The chain carries TRBV7-9 and TRBJ1-1; 8 bases match TRBD1. The J segment lost 4 bases and the V segment lost 4 bases, leaving 8 bases of the junction unmatched. This CDR3 has 15 residues. Germline CDR1 reads SEHNR; CDR2 reads FQNEAQ (reference sequence). The CDR3 sequence is CASSSGRDRGTEAFF. As DNA, the CDR3 is TGTGCCAGCAGCTCTGGCAGAGACAGGGGCACTGAAGCTTTCTTT.

This rearrangement joins TRBV28 to TRBJ2-1, with D tentatively TRBD1 (6 bases). Trimming removed 10 bases at V and 0 bases at J, with 16 bases between. Germline CDR1 and CDR2: MDHEN and SYDVKM. The length of the CDR3 is 15 residues. The CDR3 DNA follows: TGTGCCACCCACGTCACAGGGACCTCCTACAATGAGCAGTTCTTC. Its protein is CATHVTGTSYNEQFF.